This T cell receptor beta chain was identified in a study of blood T cell repertoires in COVID-19. Background on the study: Material from acute and convalescent COVID-19 was sourced from the United States, Italy and Spain. Sources were T cells, B-cell-depleted T cells, or PBMCs; the material itself was cDNA or gDNA.

CDR1 is LGHNA and CDR2 is YNFKEQ in the germline V gene. Deletions cut 0 bases from V and 8 bases from J, with 19 bases between. The CDR3 has 16 amino acids. A few counts support this clone. Original processing methods: By means of reference gene primer amplification, nucleated cell counts were estimated. This table comes from immunoSEQ multiplex PCR, and its TCRdb copy is limited to in-frame clones, with some not included. Clone size and the V and J calls come from that table; the DNA yielded D and trimming. The sample has around 100,000 clones; approximately 62% are singletons. Input material: peripheral blood. The genes are TRBV4-2 and TRBJ1-2; D gene uncertain. The sequence was obtained from an elderly man with acute or convalescent COVID-19. CDR3 sequence reads: CASSQELIGLAGGYTF. Here the CDR3 DNA reads TGTGCCAGCAGCCAAGAATTAATCGGACTTGCCGGAGGCTACACCTTC.